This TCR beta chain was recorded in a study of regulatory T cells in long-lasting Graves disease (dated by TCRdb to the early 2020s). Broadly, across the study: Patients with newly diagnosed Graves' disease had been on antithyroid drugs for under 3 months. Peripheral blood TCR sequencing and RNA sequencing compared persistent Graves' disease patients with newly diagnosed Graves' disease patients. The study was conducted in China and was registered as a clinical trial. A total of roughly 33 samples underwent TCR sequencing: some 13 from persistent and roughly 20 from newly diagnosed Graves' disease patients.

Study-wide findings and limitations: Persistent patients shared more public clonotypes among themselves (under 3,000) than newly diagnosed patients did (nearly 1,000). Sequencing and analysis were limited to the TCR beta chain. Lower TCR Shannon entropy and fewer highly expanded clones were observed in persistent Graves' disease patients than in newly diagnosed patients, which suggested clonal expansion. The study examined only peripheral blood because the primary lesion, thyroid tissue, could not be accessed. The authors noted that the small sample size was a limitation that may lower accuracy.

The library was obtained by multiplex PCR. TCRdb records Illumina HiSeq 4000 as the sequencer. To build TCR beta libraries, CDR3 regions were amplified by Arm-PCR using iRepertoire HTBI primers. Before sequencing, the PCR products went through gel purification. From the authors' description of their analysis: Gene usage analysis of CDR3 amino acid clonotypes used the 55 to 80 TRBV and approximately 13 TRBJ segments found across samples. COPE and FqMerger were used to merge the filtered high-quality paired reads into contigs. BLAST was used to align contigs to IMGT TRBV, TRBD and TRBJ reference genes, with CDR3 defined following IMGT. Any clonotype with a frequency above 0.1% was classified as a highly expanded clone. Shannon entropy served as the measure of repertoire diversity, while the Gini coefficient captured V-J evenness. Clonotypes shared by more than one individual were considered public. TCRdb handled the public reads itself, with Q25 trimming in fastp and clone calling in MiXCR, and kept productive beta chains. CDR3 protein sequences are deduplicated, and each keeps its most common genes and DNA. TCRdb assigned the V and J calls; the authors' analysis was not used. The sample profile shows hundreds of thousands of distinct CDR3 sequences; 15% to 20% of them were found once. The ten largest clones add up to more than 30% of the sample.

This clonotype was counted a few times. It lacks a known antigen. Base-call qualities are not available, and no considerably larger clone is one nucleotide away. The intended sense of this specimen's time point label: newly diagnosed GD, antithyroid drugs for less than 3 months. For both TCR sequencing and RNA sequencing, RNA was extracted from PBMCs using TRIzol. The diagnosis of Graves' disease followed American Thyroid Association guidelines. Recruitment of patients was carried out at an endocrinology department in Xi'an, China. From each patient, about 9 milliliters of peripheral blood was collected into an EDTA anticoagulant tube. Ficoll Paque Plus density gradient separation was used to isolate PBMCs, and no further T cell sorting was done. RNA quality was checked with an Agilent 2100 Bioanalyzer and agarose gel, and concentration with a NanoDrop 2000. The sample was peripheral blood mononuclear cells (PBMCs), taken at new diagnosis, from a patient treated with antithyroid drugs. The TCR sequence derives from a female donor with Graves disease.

The CDR3 protein sequence reads: CASSQNRGTNEKLFF. The bases read TGTGCCAGTAGTCAAAACAGGGGAACTAATGAAAAACTGTTTTTT. Recombination linked TRBV19 to TRBJ1-4, with TRBD1 identical over 7 junction bases. Including the terminal cysteine and phenylalanine, the CDR3 comprises 15 residues. This entry keeps only the CDR3 DNA: 45 bases, framed from base 1. Here V drops 5 bases and J drops 1 base, and the junction holds 4 bases not matched to any gene. The germline V gene (reference sequence) yields LNHDA for CDR1 and SQIVND for CDR2. The variable domain in full, with residues beyond the CDR3 obtained from the reference TRBV19 and TRBJ1-4 genes, is DGGITQSPKYLFRKEGQNVTLSCEQNLNHDAMYWYRQDPGQGLRLIYYSQIVNDFQKGDIAEGYSVSREKKESFPLTVTSAQKNPTAFYLCASSQNRGTNEKLFFGSGTQLSVL.